This T cell receptor beta chain was profiled in a study of vaccination effects on CD4 cells after COVID-19. Prior to sequencing, the ViraFEST assay stimulated PBMC with viral peptide pools, which expanded the antigen-specific CD4+ T cells. Once cultured for roughly ten days, the cells underwent separation to obtain CD4+ T cells. The cohort was immunized with two doses of either the BNT162b2 or mRNA-1273 vaccine. The CDR3 has 15 amino acids. CDR1 is MNHNS and CDR2 is SASEGT in the germline V gene. Losses at the gene ends were 1 base for V and 7 bases for J; bases not matched to a gene: 5. Profiled with immunoSEQ multiplex PCR; TCRdb holds only in-frame clones, not every one. In the table there are tens of thousands of clones, roughly three quarters of which are singletons. This clone was observed a single time. Its antigen is not identified.

The sequence was obtained from a human donor who received a COVID-19 vaccine. V is TRBV6-1 and J is TRBJ2-7; TRBD2 matches 12 bases. This specimen consisted of CD4+ T cells from PBMCs cultured with HCoV-OC43 spike peptides, obtained after COVID-19 vaccination. The subset is: HCoV-OC43 spike overlapping peptide pool stimulation. Here the CDR3 DNA reads TGTGCCAGCAGTGAAGACCTAGCGGGGGGGCGGGAGCAGTACGTC. It encodes CASSEDLAGGREQYV.